This TCR beta chain is from a study of monozygotic twins with inflammatory bowel disease. Points from the study as a whole: What may have added variability to patient repertoires is that immunosuppressive treatments differed. Support was lacking for any single strong IBD-associated signal or clonotype. IBD-affected twins scored below their healthy co-twins in TCRbeta diversity (inverse Simpson).

Turning to this clonotype: Its antigen is undetermined.

Template-switch reactions added UMIs with a 6-nucleotide sample barcode. TCRdb processed the 5' RACE reads again and assigns one entry to each CDR3 protein, with no DNA. This listing includes some 400,000 distinct CDR3 sequences. Germline V gene lookup returns CDR1 SGHTA and CDR2 FQGTGA. The CDR3 has 14 residues. The sample was blood. This TCR was sampled from a human donor with ulcerative colitis or Crohn's disease, or a healthy co-twin of an affected twin (not recorded which). The chain recombines TRBV7-3 with TRBJ2-3. The CDR3 sequence: CASSFRDEADTQYF.